The next 20 T cell receptor beta chains were all read from a single sample in a study of blood T cell repertoires in COVID-19. Data came from immunoSEQ multiplex PCR; TCRdb stores just in-frame clones and leaves some out. The sample has 400,000 or so clones, roughly 86% seen once; the top ten hold around 3%. Sequences were obtained from peripheral blood. Receptors were obtained from a human donor in a cohort sampled during active COVID-19.

The chain has TRBV5-6 and TRBJ2-2, with 9 bases identical to TRBD2. Germline V gives CDR1 SGHDT, CDR2 YYEEEE. V lost 4 bases and J lost 2; bases outside the gene matches: 12. The CDR3 has 18 amino acids. DNA of the CDR3: TGTGCCAGCAGCCTCCTGGGGGCGGGAGGGCCTAACACCGGGGAGCTGTTTTTT. Protein sequence: CASSLLGAGGPNTGELFF.

This clone was counted once. The chain is built from TRBV3-1 (or the pseudogene TRBV3-2) and TRBJ2-1; D ambiguous. This CDR3 is 13 amino acids long. The ends were cut back, 0 bases at V and 5 bases at J, with 5 bases in the middle. Looked up from germline, CDR1 is LGHDT and CDR2 is YNNKEL (reference sequence). The CDR3, as DNA: TGTGCCAGCAGCCAAGATCAGGACAATGAGCAGTTCTTC. Protein sequence: CASSQDQDNEQFF.

This clone was picked up one time. The chain combines TRBV15 with TRBJ2-7; D unresolved. Germline loops: CDR1 LNHNV, CDR2 YYDKDF (reference sequence). Trimming removed 1 base at V and 0 bases at J, with 7 bases between. The CDR3 is 14 residues long. The CDR3 sequence is CATSRGLFSYEQYF. The DNA for the CDR3 is TGTGCCACCAGCAGAGGGCTTTTCTCCTACGAGCAGTACTTC. The complete variable domain, with remaining parts taken from reference TRBV15 and TRBJ2-7, reads DAMVIQNPRYQVTQFGKPVTLSCSQTLNHNVMYWYQQKSSQAPKLLFHYYDKDFNNEADTPDNFQSRRPNTSFCFLDIRSPGLGDTAMYLCATSRGLFSYEQYFGPGTRLTVT.

CDR3 loop: CASSVGSEYSYEQYF. In DNA form, the CDR3 reads TGTGCCAGCAGCGTAGGGAGTGAGTACTCCTACGAGCAGTACTTC. The rearrangement joins TRBV9 to TRBJ2-7; D gene unclear. V lost 0 bases and J 0 bases, leaving 10 bases between the germline ends. CDR1 is SGDLS and CDR2 is YYNGEE in the germline V gene. There are 15 residues in the CDR3. The full variable domain, completed using reference TRBV9 and TRBJ2-7, is DSGVTQTPKHLITATGQRVTLRCSPRSGDLSVYWYQQSLDQGLQFLIQYYNGEERAKGNILERFSAQQFPDLHSELNLSSLELGDSALYFCASSVGSEYSYEQYFGPGTRLTVT.

This chain links TRBV5-5 with TRBJ2-1; 9 bases line up with TRBD2. Germline CDR1 SGHKS, CDR2 YYEKEE (reference sequence). Trimming cost V 3 bases and J 12 bases; bases outside gene matches: 7. This CDR3 has 13 residues. CDR3: CASSSTSGGTQFF. In nucleotides, the CDR3 is TGTGCCAGCAGCTCGACTAGCGGTGGGACGCAGTTCTTC.

This clone was detected once. V gene TRBV28 combines with J gene TRBJ2-2; weak D call: TRBD2 (7 bases). CDR1 and CDR2 (germline): MDHEN, SYDVKM. The CDR3 sequence is 15 residues long. V dropped 6 bases and J dropped 0 bases, with 11 bases sitting between them. The CDR3 coding sequence is TGTGCCAGCAGAGGGGGGGGGCCGAACACCGGGGAGCTGTTTTTT. Its translation is CASRGGGPNTGELFF.

The chain joins TRBV7-2 to TRBJ2-7, with D tentatively TRBD2 (6 bases). The CDR3 sequence is 14 residues long. Germline V gene sequence: CDR1 SGHTA, CDR2 FQGNSA. Between the trimmed V and J ends, which lost 4 bases and 6 bases, there was a span of 16 bases. The CDR3 sequence: CASSSPGGRSEQYF. Here the CDR3 DNA reads TGTGCCAGCAGCTCCCCCGGGGGTCGGTCCGAGCAGTACTTC.

V is TRBV6-6 and J is TRBJ1-5, with unresolved D. V gave up 2 bases and J gave up 7 bases, with 12 bases separating them. The CDR3 covers 14 residues. CDR1 is MNHNY and CDR2 is SVGAGI in the germline V gene (reference sequence). Written as DNA, the CDR3 is TGTGCCAGCAGTTACGACCCGCCGAGGCAGCCCCAGCATTTT. Protein product: CASSYDPPRQPQHF.

V usage is TRBV11-2 and J usage is TRBJ1-2, with 9 bases that match TRBD1. After removal of 5 bases from V and 5 bases from J, the junction contained 12 bases not matched to a gene. In germline, CDR1 is SGHAT, CDR2 FQNNGV. The CDR3 totals 16 residues. This CDR3 reads CASSDGMGQGQYGYTF. The CDR3 coding sequence is TGTGCCAGCAGCGATGGTATGGGACAGGGTCAATATGGCTACACCTTC.

The V gene is TRBV5-6, the J gene TRBJ2-5; 12 bases line up with TRBD1. CDR1 is SGHDT, CDR2 YYEEEE, per germline. With 5 bases clipped from V and 5 bases from J, the junction kept 4 bases outside the gene matches. CDR3 length: 14 amino acids. CDR3 loop: CASSTGQGAETQYF. The CDR3 bases are TGTGCCAGCAGTACGGGACAGGGGGCGGAGACCCAGTACTTC.

V usage is TRBV6-6 and J usage is TRBJ1-6, with D perhaps matching TRBD1 (6 bases). Trimming took 2 bases from V and 4 from J, leaving 6 bases between them. The CDR3 runs to 14 residues. Germline lookup yields CDR1 MNHNY and CDR2 SVGAGI (reference sequence). This CDR3 reads CASSYRGYNSPLHF. The CDR3 coding sequence is TGTGCCAGCAGTTACAGGGGGTATAATTCACCCCTCCACTTT.

This clone was counted once. The V and J genes are TRBV5-6 and TRBJ1-2; D is ambiguous. V lost 4 bases and J lost 1, with 8 bases in between. Germline values: CDR1 SGHDT, CDR2 YYEEEE. The CDR3 length is 13 residues. The CDR3 protein is CASSTPGNYGYTF. In DNA, the CDR3 is TGTGCCAGCAGCACCCCCGGTAACTATGGCTACACCTTC.

This rearrangement joins TRBV3-1 (or the pseudogene TRBV3-2) to TRBJ1-3, with a tentative D call TRBD1 (5 bases). Germline V lookup: CDR1 LGHDT, CDR2 YNNKEL (reference sequence). The CDR3 spans 16 residues. Trimming took off 4 bases at V and 4 bases at J, with 17 bases between the two ends. CDR3 sequence (DNA): TGTGCCAGCAGCCGGGTAGGGGCACCTAAGGGAAACACCATATATTTT. This translates into CASSRVGAPKGNTIYF.

V gene TRBV15 combines with J gene TRBJ2-1, with D perhaps matching TRBD1 (7 bases). V was cut by 0 bases and J by 5 bases, with 14 bases left in between. Germline CDR1 and CDR2: LNHNV and YYDKDF (reference sequence). The CDR3 length is 16 residues. CDR3 residues: CATSRETGWGDNEQFF. Written as DNA, the CDR3 is TGTGCCACCAGCAGAGAGACAGGGTGGGGGGACAATGAGCAGTTCTTC.

The rearrangement joins TRBV4-2 to TRBJ2-1, with a possible D match to TRBD2 (5 bases). V was clipped by 0 bases and J by 5 bases, with 11 bases between them. Germline V CDR1 and CDR2: LGHNA, YNFKEQ. This CDR3 is built from 15 residues. Written as DNA, the CDR3 is TGTGCCAGCAGCCAAGATCACGGGGAAAACAATGAGCAGTTCTTC. It translates to CASSQDHGENNEQFF.

The rearrangement joins TRBV7-3 to TRBJ2-3; TRBD2 agrees at 9 bases. The CDR3 sequence is 20 residues long. The V segment lost 1 base and the J segment 3 bases; nucleotides outside the gene matches: 17. CDR1 is SGHTA, CDR2 FQGTGA, per germline. CDR3 protein: CASSLIGGRAEGGWTDTQYF. Here the CDR3 DNA reads TGTGCCAGCAGCTTAATTGGCGGGAGGGCCGAGGGGGGTTGGACAGATACGCAGTATTTT.

The chain couples TRBV28 to TRBJ2-7, with TRBD1 matching over 8 bases. This CDR3 region has 14 residues. Germline V gene data show CDR1 as MDHEN and CDR2 as SYDVKM. V lost 9 bases and J lost 2; bases outside the gene matches: 9. CDR3 amino acids: CASCPTGDTYEQYF. Written as DNA, the CDR3 is TGTGCCAGTTGTCCGACAGGGGATACCTACGAGCAGTACTTC.

This clone has only one observation. The V and J genes are TRBV5-6 and TRBJ2-7; the match to TRBD2 covers 10 bases. This CDR3 contains 15 residues. The V segment lost 4 bases and the J segment 5 bases; nucleotides outside the gene matches: 9. Germline CDR1 SGHDT, CDR2 YYEEEE. CDR3 in amino acids: CASSVEREGLNEQYF. In nucleotides, the CDR3 is TGTGCCAGCAGCGTGGAGCGGGAGGGCCTAAACGAGCAGTACTTC.

This clone was seen a single time. The V call is TRBV5-1, the J call TRBJ2-1, with TRBD1 identical over 8 bases. This CDR3 spans 16 amino acids. Germline-derived CDR1 and CDR2 are SGHRS and YFSETQ. The V and J ends lost 0 bases and 4 bases, in that order; junction bases with no gene match: 6. The CDR3 loop is CASSLGPGTGYNEQFF. In DNA, the CDR3 is TGCGCCAGCAGCTTGGGTCCCGGGACAGGATACAATGAGCAGTTCTTC.

This sequence joins TRBV28 and TRBJ2-7; 9 positions match TRBD2. The germline CDR1 and CDR2 sequences are MDHEN and SYDVKM. V trimming: 7 bases; J trimming: 3 bases; junction bases outside the gene matches: 7. The CDR3 is made up of 14 amino acids. The CDR3, as DNA: TGTGCCAGCAACCTAAGACTAGCGGTCTACGAGCAGTACTTC. It yields the protein CASNLRLAVYEQYF.